The 9 T cell receptor beta chains given below trace back to one sample, sequenced in a study of cytomegalovirus exposure and HLA in healthy donors. Vbeta (60) and Jbeta (13) primers were used in the PCR. Assay: immunoSEQ multiplex PCR; the TCRdb copy retains only in-frame clones and omits some. The repertoire holds fewer than 200,000 clones, with about 85% as singletons. The sample comprised PBMCs. These receptor sequences come from a young man in good health and CMV-seropositive.

The V gene is TRBV5-1, the J gene TRBJ2-1; TRBD2 aligns across 9 bases. The CDR3 has 15 amino acids. Germline CDR1 and CDR2: SGHRS and YFSETQ. Trimming removed 1 base from V and 10 bases from J; junction bases left unmatched: 9. The CDR3 DNA sequence: TGCGCCAGCAGCTTGCGGCTAGCGGGATTGGAAGAGCAGTTCTTC. It is translated as CASSLRLAGLEEQFF.

This rearrangement joins TRBV6-5 to TRBJ2-5, with D maybe TRBD2 (5 bases). Trimming took 6 bases from V and 5 from J, leaving 13 bases between them. CDR3 length: 13 amino acids. Germline-derived CDR1 and CDR2 are MNHEY and SVGAGI. CDR3 loop: CASRNTRGETQYF. CDR3 nucleotide sequence: TGTGCCAGCAGGAACACCCGAGGGGAGACCCAGTACTTC.

J is TRBJ1-1 and V is TRBV19; no reliable D call. The germline CDR1 and CDR2 sequences are LNHDA and SQIVND (reference sequence). This CDR3 is 14 amino acids long. The germline V and J ends were trimmed by 5 bases and 4 bases, with 14 bases remaining between them. The CDR3 nucleotides are TGTGCCAGTAGTGCAGCGGGTTTGAGCACTGAAGCTTTCTTT. This encodes CASSAAGLSTEAFF.

The rearrangement uses TRBV18 and TRBJ1-2; 10 bases match TRBD1. The V gene's germline CDR1 is KGHSH and CDR2 LQKENI. The CDR3 is made up of 13 amino acids. Trimming removed 4 bases from V and 8 bases from J; junction bases left unmatched: 4. The chain's CDR3 is CASSLGTGAGYTF. The CDR3 coding sequence is TGTGCCAGCTCACTAGGGACAGGGGCCGGCTACACCTTC.

The gene calls are TRBV5-4 and TRBJ1-2; 8 nucleotides line up with TRBD1. CDR1 is SGHNT, CDR2 YYREEE, per germline (reference sequence). V shed 4 bases and J 8 bases; nucleotides not matched to a gene: 7. The CDR3 is 13 amino acids. The DNA of the CDR3 is TGTGCCAGCAGCATGACAGGGGAGGGGGGCTACACCTTC. It translates to CASSMTGEGGYTF. The complete variable domain, with remaining parts taken from reference TRBV5-4 and TRBJ1-2, reads ETGVTQSPTHLIKTRGQQVTLRCSSQSGHNTVSWYQQALGQGPQFIFQYYREEENGRGNFPPRFSGLQFPNYSSELNVNALELDDSALYLCASSMTGEGGYTFGSGTRLTVV.

The gene calls are TRBV19 and TRBJ2-7; 12 nucleotides agree with TRBD2. CDR1 is LNHDA and CDR2 is SQIVND in the germline V gene (reference sequence). This CDR3 spans 15 amino acids. With 2 bases clipped from V and 5 bases from J, the junction kept 4 bases outside the gene matches. CDR3 protein: CASSIWSSGRDEQYF. The CDR3 DNA reads TGTGCCAGTAGTATATGGTCTAGCGGGAGGGACGAGCAGTACTTC. Full variable domain (remainder filled in from reference TRBV19 and TRBJ2-7): DGGITQSPKYLFRKEGQNVTLSCEQNLNHDAMYWYRQDPGQGLRLIYYSQIVNDFQKGDIAEGYSVSREKKESFPLTVTSAQKNPTAFYLCASSIWSSGRDEQYFGPGTRLTVT.

A note on this clone: Other DNA sequences within the sample encode an identical CDR3. The chain recombines TRBV7-2 with TRBJ2-5; 15 bases fit TRBD2. Germline V lookup: CDR1 SGHTA, CDR2 FQGNSA. V lost 4 bases and J lost 9; bases outside the gene matches: 3. The CDR3 extends over 14 amino acids. In DNA form, the CDR3 reads TGTGCCAGCAGCTCCGGGACTAGCGGGAGGCCCCAGTACTTC. Translated, it gives CASSSGTSGRPQYF.

The chain has TRBV9 and TRBJ1-1; D unresolved. V lost 6 bases and J lost 1, with 10 bases in between. Germline V lookup: CDR1 SGDLS, CDR2 YYNGEE. This CDR3 spans 13 amino acids. The CDR3 loop reads CASNPRGNTEAFF. CDR3 nucleotides: TGTGCCAGCAACCCGAGAGGGAACACTGAAGCTTTCTTT.

The chain is built from TRBV11-2 and TRBJ2-5; TRBD1 aligns across 10 bases. The CDR3 contains 19 residues. V lost 5 bases to trimming and J lost 4 bases; unmatched junction nucleotides: 19. Germline V gives CDR1 SGHAT, CDR2 FQNNGV. The CDR3 loop is CASSQRGQGYGQNRETQYF. The CDR3 DNA follows: TGTGCCAGCAGCCAGCGGGGACAGGGGTACGGCCAGAACCGAGAGACCCAGTACTTC.